The clone carrying this TCR beta chain was picked up many times. Its antigen is still unknown. CDR3 length equals 19 residues. The V segment lost 4 bases and the J segment 1 base; nucleotides outside the gene matches: 10. Germline loops: CDR1 SGHVS, CDR2 FNYEAQ. The sample belongs to a study of T cell repertoires in cytomegalovirus infection. Study overall: Public TCR beta signatures provided an indication of both CMV infection and a matching HLA type.

TCRdb reanalysed the reads using MiXCR and keeps one entry per CDR3 protein. The sample has hundreds of thousands of distinct CDR3 sequences, roughly 24% seen once. Study results and caveats: CMV carriers having the relevant HLA were flagged by cumulative public TCR beta family frequency. Clonotype analysis showed dominance of the ex vivo response by HLA-C-restricted CMV-specific TCR beta clonotypes.

J is TRBJ2-6 and V is TRBV7-6; 10 nucleotides line up with TRBD1. The sample comprised CD8+ T cells from PBMCs. The source is a human donor in good health (CMV status not recorded). Some clones in this sample may be carry-over from other donors' samples. In nucleotides, the CDR3 is TGTGCCAGCAGCTCCCTGGGGACAGGGGCGCCATCTGGGGCCAACGTCCTGACTTTC. Translating gives CASSSLGTGAPSGANVLTF.